A single sample gave rise to the 8 T cell receptor beta chains below, sequenced in a study of cytomegalovirus exposure and HLA in healthy donors. The PCR contained 60 Vbeta and 13 Jbeta primers. Sequenced by immunoSEQ multiplex PCR; TCRdb stores in-frame clones only, minus some. The sample records about 160,000 clones, around 76% being singletons. Sequencing input: PBMCs. These TCRs come from a female donor in good health and CMV-seronegative.

The rearrangement uses TRBV5-1 and TRBJ2-2; D is perhaps TRBD1 (6 bases). The CDR3 loop spans 15 amino acids. CDR1 and CDR2 from the germline V gene are SGHRS and YFSETQ. The germline V and J ends were trimmed by 4 bases and 3 bases, with 13 bases remaining between them. This CDR3 reads CASSPDRPYTGELFF. CDR3 sequence (DNA): TGCGCCAGCAGCCCCGACAGGCCCTACACCGGGGAGCTGTTTTTT. The full variable domain, its missing parts supplied by reference TRBV5-1 and TRBJ2-2, is KAGVTQTPRYLIKTRGQQVTLSCSPISGHRSVSWYQQTPGQGLQFLFEYFSETQRNKGNFPGRFSGRQFSNSRSEMNVSTLELGDSALYLCASSPDRPYTGELFFGEGSRLTVL.

The genes are TRBV5-4 and TRBJ1-4, with TRBD1 identical over 8 bases. The CDR3 extends over 15 amino acids. V was pared by 2 bases and J by 5 bases, with 5 bases of the junction left unmatched. Germline-derived CDR1 and CDR2 are SGHNT and YYREEE (reference sequence). The CDR3 loop is CASSLKTGVNEKLFF. DNA of the CDR3: TGTGCCAGCAGCTTAAAGACAGGGGTAAATGAAAAACTGTTTTTT.

This chain joins TRBV6-5 and TRBJ2-7, with 12 bases lining up with TRBD2. Germline V CDR1 and CDR2: MNHEY, SVGAGI. Unmatched junction bases numbered 3, after V lost 5 bases and J lost 1 base. CDR3 size: 15 residues. The CDR3 DNA reads as TGTGCCAGCAGTCAAACTAGCGGGAGGTCCTACGAGCAGTACTTC. Translating it yields CASSQTSGRSYEQYF.

This chain joins TRBV27 and TRBJ1-6; D uncertain. Germline V gene sequence: CDR1 MNHEY, CDR2 SMNVEV (reference sequence). CDR3 length: 15 amino acids. Between the trimmed V and J ends, which lost 0 bases and 8 bases, there was a span of 11 bases. DNA of the CDR3: TGTGCCAGCAGTTTATCGGGCAGCAGAGATTCACCCCTCCACTTT. Amino acids: CASSLSGSRDSPLHF.

The chain links TRBV11-3 to TRBJ1-1, with a weak D call TRBD1 (5 bases). CDR1 is SGHNT, CDR2 YENEEA, per germline. The CDR3 loop spans 14 amino acids. V lost 3 bases and J lost 7, with 15 bases in between. Here the CDR3 DNA reads TGTGCCAGCAGCTTGATGACAGATAGTAATGAAGCTTTCTTT. It is translated as CASSLMTDSNEAFF.

This clone appeared a single time. This chain links TRBV9 with TRBJ2-1, with a tentative D call TRBD2 (6 bases). CDR3 size: 15 residues. The germline CDR1 and CDR2 sequences are SGDLS and YYNGEE. Trimming pared 2 bases from V and 8 bases from J, leaving 17 bases between. The CDR3 loop reads CASSVSPTSQYEQFF. CDR3 nucleotides: TGTGCCAGCAGCGTCTCGCCGACTAGTCAGTATGAGCAGTTCTTC. Looking up the rest from reference TRBV9 and TRBJ2-1 gives the full variable domain: DSGVTQTPKHLITATGQRVTLRCSPRSGDLSVYWYQQSLDQGLQFLIQYYNGEERAKGNILERFSAQQFPDLHSELNLSSLELGDSALYFCASSVSPTSQYEQFFGPGTRLTVL.

This clone occurred a few times. The rearrangement links TRBV5-1 to TRBJ2-7; D possibly corresponds to TRBD1 (5 bases). This CDR3 has 14 residues. Germline V gene data show CDR1 as SGHRS and CDR2 as YFSETQ. V was trimmed by 0 bases and J by 4 bases, leaving 11 bases between them. CDR3 sequence: CASSLGGSTYEQYF. CDR3 bases: TGCGCCAGCAGCTTGGGGGGCAGTACTTACGAGCAGTACTTC.

This clone was recorded a few times. V gene TRBV30 combines with J gene TRBJ2-7, with TRBD1 matching 8 bases. With 2 bases clipped from V and 5 bases from J, the junction kept 8 bases outside the gene matches. The germline gives CDR1 GTSNPN, CDR2 SVGIG (reference sequence). The CDR3 consists of 14 residues. CDR3 in DNA: TGTGCCTGGAGTCCAGACAGGGGCGCCCACGAGCAGTACTTC. It yields the protein CAWSPDRGAHEQYF.